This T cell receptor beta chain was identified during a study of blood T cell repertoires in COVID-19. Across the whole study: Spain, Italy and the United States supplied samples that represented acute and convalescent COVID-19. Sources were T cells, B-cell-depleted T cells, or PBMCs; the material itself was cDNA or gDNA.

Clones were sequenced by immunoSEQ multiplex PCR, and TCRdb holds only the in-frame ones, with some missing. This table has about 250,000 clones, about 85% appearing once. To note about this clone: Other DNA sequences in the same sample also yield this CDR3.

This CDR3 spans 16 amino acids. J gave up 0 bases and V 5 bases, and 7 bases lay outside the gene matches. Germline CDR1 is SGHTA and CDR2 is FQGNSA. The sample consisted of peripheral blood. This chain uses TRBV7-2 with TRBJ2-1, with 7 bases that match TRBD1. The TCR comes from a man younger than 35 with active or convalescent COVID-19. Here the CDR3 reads CASSLRGSSSYNEQFF. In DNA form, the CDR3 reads TGTGCCAGCAGCCTCAGGGGGTCTAGCTCCTACAATGAGCAGTTCTTC.